This passage covers 28 T cell receptor beta chains from one sample sequenced in a study of blood T cells in healthy people across ages. Primed by a sample-barcoded 5' primer and a J-beta primer mix, a second PCR proceeded for about 6 to 12 cycles. TCRdb reanalysed the 5' RACE reads using MiXCR and keeps one entry per CDR3 protein. The sample has around 820,000 distinct CDR3 sequences, around 25% seen once. These data were also filed under a second study, of T cells of mothers and their children.

Input material: blood. The receptors here all came from a boy aged 5 to 17 in good health.

This clonotype was seen a handful of times. V and J are TRBV7-9 and TRBJ2-6, with D hard to call. Deletions cut 5 bases from V and 15 bases from J, with 8 bases between. CDR3 length: 10 amino acids. Germline CDR1 and CDR2: SEHNR and FQNEAQ (reference sequence). The chain's CDR3 is CASSPPPLTF. The DNA of the CDR3 is TGTGCCAGCAGCCCCCCGCCCCTGACTTTC.

As DNA, the CDR3 is TGCGCCAGCAGCCAAGATAAGTCGGGGGGGATCTGGAACATTCAGTACTTC. It yields the protein CASSQDKSGGIWNIQYF. The rearrangement joins TRBV4-1 to TRBJ2-4; 8 bases are shared with TRBD2. This CDR3 is built from 17 residues. The V gene end was trimmed by 0 bases and the J gene end by 7 bases; junction bases not matched to a gene: 11. Germline loops: CDR1 MGHRA, CDR2 YSYEKL.

The chain links TRBV7-9 to TRBJ2-3; D not certain. Looked up from germline, CDR1 is SEHNR and CDR2 is FQNEAQ (reference sequence). Trimming shortened V by 4 bases and J by 0 bases, and 11 bases separated the two germline ends. The CDR3 is 15 residues long. CDR3 coding DNA: TGTGCCAGCAGCTCCCAGACCAGGAGCACAGATACGCAGTATTTT. Its translation is CASSSQTRSTDTQYF.

The CDR3 DNA reads as TGCGCCAGCAGCCAACGAGGGGATGAATCTGGGGCCAACGTCCTGACTTTC. The encoded protein is CASSQRGDESGANVLTF. The chain employs TRBV4-3 and TRBJ2-6; D tentatively reads TRBD1 or TRBD2 (5 bases each). CDR1 and CDR2 (germline): LGHNA, YSLEER. The V end lost 2 bases, the J end lost 1 base, and 12 bases lay between the germline ends. CDR3 length: 17 residues.

This clonotype was counted only a few times. The rearrangement links TRBV29-1 to TRBJ2-5, with 11 bases aligning to TRBD1. The CDR3 totals 14 residues. The ends lost 5 bases at V and 5 bases at J; junction bases unmatched: 7. Germline lookup yields CDR1 SQVTM and CDR2 ANQGSEA. The CDR3 spells CSVRGQGASETQYF. DNA for the CDR3: TGCAGCGTTCGTGGACAGGGGGCGTCGGAGACCCAGTACTTC.

The gene calls are TRBV20-1 and TRBJ2-7; no clear D gene. This CDR3 is built from 14 residues. Germline CDR1 is DFQATT and CDR2 is SNEGSKA (reference sequence). Between the trimmed V and J ends, which lost 7 bases and 0 bases, there was a span of 16 bases. CDR3 DNA: TGCAGTGGGCTTTGGGGTCGGAGCTCCTACGAGCAGTACTTC. Amino acid sequence: CSGLWGRSSYEQYF.

The table lists this clonotype with a few counts. This chain links TRBV15 with TRBJ2-6, with D possibly being TRBD2 (5 bases). This CDR3 has 16 amino acids. Germline assignment: CDR1 LNHNV and CDR2 YYDKDF (reference sequence). The V and J ends lost 0 bases and 4 bases respectively, with 10 bases between them. The CDR3 loop reads CATSRDREAGANVLTF. The CDR3 nucleotides are TGTGCCACCAGCAGAGATCGGGAAGCCGGGGCCAACGTCCTGACTTTC.

The rearrangement uses TRBV28 and TRBJ2-5; TRBD1 agrees at 7 bases. The last part of the DNA fits TRBJ2-7 better; the J call may be wrong. The CDR3 runs 16 residues. Germline CDR1 reads MDHEN; CDR2 reads SYDVKM. CDR3 protein: CASSCRDRDCSYEQYF. CDR3 nucleotides: TGTGCCAGCAGTTGTCGAGACAGGGATTGCTCCTACGAGCAGTACTTC.

V usage is TRBV4-3 and J usage is TRBJ2-3; no definite D call. This CDR3 spans 15 amino acids. V was trimmed by 1 base and J by 0 bases, leaving 8 bases between them. The germline V gene encodes CDR1 LGHNA and CDR2 YSLEER. The CDR3 sequence: CASSQGSTSTDTQYF. The CDR3 DNA reads TGCGCCAGCAGCCAAGGCTCGACTAGCACAGATACGCAGTATTTT.

This clonotype has only a few counts. The chain joins TRBV29-1 to TRBJ2-1; the match to TRBD2 covers 10 bases. V dropped 7 bases and J dropped 0; count of bases not matched to a gene: 15. The CDR3 loop spans 18 amino acids. The V gene's germline CDR1 is SQVTM and CDR2 ANQGSEA. The CDR3: CSGGGISGRSSSYNEQFF. In DNA, the CDR3 is TGCAGCGGCGGGGGGATTAGCGGGAGGTCAAGCTCCTACAATGAGCAGTTCTTC.

The rearrangement links TRBV20-1 to TRBJ2-3; D unclear. The V gene lost 3 bases and the J gene lost 0 bases, with 13 bases spanning the gap. This CDR3 has 15 amino acids. Germline CDR1 and CDR2: DFQATT and SNEGSKA (reference sequence). The CDR3 nucleotides are TGCAGTGCTAGGATGGCTACCTCTAGCACAGATACGCAGTATTTT. Encoded protein: CSARMATSSTDTQYF.

The table lists this clonotype with a count of one. The V call is TRBV28, the J call TRBJ1-2, with D hard to call. The CDR3 is 12 residues long. Germline CDR1 is MDHEN and CDR2 is SYDVKM. V was clipped by 6 bases and J by 4 bases, with 9 bases between them. The CDR3 coding sequence is TGTGCCAGCAGCCCTCACAGCTATGGCTACACCTTC. It is translated as CASSPHSYGYTF.

A few counts support this clonotype. This rearrangement joins TRBV24-1 to TRBJ2-1, with unresolved D. CDR1 and CDR2 (germline): KGHDR, SFDVKD. The CDR3 sequence is 13 residues long. V shed 3 bases and J shed 8 bases, with 10 bases lying between them. The CDR3 region has the DNA TGTGCCACCAGTGATCCCCCGGTCGATGAGCAGTTCTTC. Translated: CATSDPPVDEQFF.

The rearrangement joins TRBV29-1 to TRBJ2-2; D perhaps matches TRBD1 (6 bases). V gave up 6 bases and J gave up 3 bases, with 11 bases separating them. CDR3 length equals 13 residues. Germline-derived CDR1 and CDR2 are SQVTM and ANQGSEA. In DNA form, the CDR3 reads TGCAGCGTCGGGACACTTCACACCGGGGAGCTGTTTTTT. Translated, it gives CSVGTLHTGELFF.

The chain uses TRBV3-1 and TRBJ1-6; D is perhaps TRBD1 (6 bases). V lost 3 bases and J lost 5, with 8 bases in between. This CDR3 has 14 amino acids. In germline, CDR1 is LGHDT, CDR2 YNNKEL (reference sequence). The CDR3 region has the DNA TGTGCCAGCAGCCAGGGGGCTCATAATTCACCCCTCCACTTT. Translation: CASSQGAHNSPLHF.

This clonotype has a handful of counts. The V and J genes are TRBV28 and TRBJ2-3; 13 bases agree with TRBD2. The CDR3 runs 16 residues. V dropped 6 bases and J dropped 3; count of bases not matched to a gene: 6. From germline, CDR1 is MDHEN and CDR2 SYDVKM. The CDR3 loop is CASSHAGLAGTDTQYF. The CDR3, as DNA: TGTGCCAGCAGCCACGCGGGACTAGCGGGAACAGATACGCAGTATTTT.

The V gene is TRBV3-1, the J gene TRBJ2-1, with 9 positions matching TRBD2. J lost 4 bases, V lost 3 bases, and 10 bases had no gene match. The CDR3 has 17 residues. Germline values: CDR1 LGHDT, CDR2 YNNKEL (reference sequence). The chain's CDR3 is CASSHSELAGPYNEQFF. CDR3 DNA: TGTGCCAGCAGCCATTCGGAACTAGCGGGCCCATACAATGAGCAGTTCTTC.

This chain connects TRBV29-1 to TRBJ2-7; no reliable D call. Trimming cost V 1 base and J 1 base, with 5 bases left between them. This CDR3 spans 12 amino acids. Germline loops: CDR1 SQVTM, CDR2 ANQGSEA. As DNA, the CDR3 is TGCAGCGTTGAAGCGGGTTCCTACGAGCAGTACTTC. Residues: CSVEAGSYEQYF.

This chain links TRBV28 with TRBJ2-2; D may be TRBD1 or TRBD2 (5 bases each). CDR3 length: 17 amino acids. CDR1 is MDHEN and CDR2 is SYDVKM in the germline V gene. Trimming removed 4 bases at V and 4 bases at J, with 19 bases between. CDR3 amino acids: CASSSGSPGTSTGELFF. CDR3 bases: TGTGCCAGCAGTTCGGGGTCCCCGGGGACGTCCACCGGGGAGCTGTTTTTT.

This clonotype was detected a few times. The chain joins TRBV14 to TRBJ2-1; the D is unclear. The V and J ends lost 3 bases and 4 bases respectively, with 16 bases between them. CDR1 SGHDN and CDR2 FVKESK come from the germline V gene. The CDR3 extends over 16 amino acids. The CDR3 nucleotides read TGTGCCAGCAGCCATAAAAACCTCCAACCATACAATGAGCAGTTCTTC. Translation: CASSHKNLQPYNEQFF.

In its sample, this clonotype was seen once. The chain carries TRBV20-1 and TRBJ2-7; TRBD2 agrees at 7 bases. Germline-derived CDR1 and CDR2 are DFQATT and SNEGSKA (reference sequence). Trimming removed 1 base from V and 3 bases from J; junction bases left unmatched: 3. The CDR3 totals 13 residues. The CDR3 loop reads CSARAGTNYEQYF. For the CDR3, the DNA is TGCAGTGCTAGAGCCGGGACTAACTACGAGCAGTACTTC.

This clonotype was counted a few times. The chain employs TRBV12-3 or TRBV12-4 and TRBJ2-7; 11 nucleotides agree with TRBD1. After removal of 6 bases from V and 7 bases from J, the junction contained 20 bases not matched to a gene. The CDR3 length is 18 residues. CDR3 residues: CASRYTGTGGNSVGEQYF. The CDR3 DNA reads TGTGCCAGCAGATATACCGGGACAGGGGGAAACTCCGTCGGGGAGCAGTACTTC.

Note on this clonotype: Mismatch with germline at one junction end may stem from a read error. This sequence joins TRBV18 and TRBJ2-2; 9 bases align to TRBD1. The germline V gene has CDR1 KGHSH and CDR2 LQKENI. The CDR3 contains 16 residues. The CDR3 reads CAGSPRQGANTGELFF. The CDR3 nucleotides are TGTGCCGGCTCACCCCGACAGGGGGCGAACACCGGGGAGCTGTTTTTT.

This clonotype was counted between two and nine times. This chain connects TRBV28 to TRBJ1-2; D is ambiguous. The CDR3 totals 13 residues. The ends were cut back, 8 bases at V and 4 bases at J, with 14 bases in the middle. The germline gives CDR1 MDHEN, CDR2 SYDVKM. For the CDR3, the DNA is TGTGCCAGCTTAAAAGGGTGGGGCTATGGCTACACCTTC. Amino acids: CASLKGWGYGYTF.

This clonotype occurred a few times. The V gene is TRBV10-3, the J gene TRBJ1-2; 7 bases agree with TRBD1. This CDR3 is 14 amino acids long. With 6 bases clipped from V and 4 bases from J, the junction kept 8 bases outside the gene matches. Germline V gene lookup returns CDR1 ENHRY and CDR2 SYGVKD. The CDR3 sequence is CAIRGTESGYGYTF. For the CDR3, the DNA is TGTGCCATCAGAGGGACAGAGAGCGGCTATGGCTACACCTTC.

The chain is built from TRBV30 and TRBJ1-2, with 7 nucleotides matching TRBD1. The junction had 11 bases not matched to a gene; V was cut back by 4 bases and J by 6 bases. This CDR3 spans 14 amino acids. Germline values: CDR1 GTSNPN, CDR2 SVGIG (reference sequence). DNA of the CDR3: TGTGCCTGGACTCCCACCGGGACAGTCGATGGCTACACCTTC. As protein: CAWTPTGTVDGYTF.

This chain links TRBV5-1 with TRBJ2-6; D may be TRBD1 (5 bases). V was pared by 4 bases and J by 4 bases, with 15 bases between. The CDR3 runs 16 residues. Germline assignment: CDR1 SGHRS and CDR2 YFSETQ. CDR3 region: CASSLNKGSGANVLTF. The DNA for the CDR3 is TGCGCCAGCAGCCTCAATAAGGGGTCGGGGGCCAACGTCCTGACTTTC. The whole variable domain, filled in from reference TRBV5-1 and TRBJ2-6, reads KAGVTQTPRYLIKTRGQQVTLSCSPISGHRSVSWYQQTPGQGLQFLFEYFSETQRNKGNFPGRFSGRQFSNSRSEMNVSTLELGDSALYLCASSLNKGSGANVLTFGAGSRLTVL.

This clonotype was seen a handful of times. The chain carries TRBV29-1 and TRBJ2-7; TRBD1 agrees at 8 bases. The CDR3 contains 14 residues. Unmatched junction bases numbered 14, after V lost 8 bases and J lost 5 bases. Looked up from germline, CDR1 is SQVTM and CDR2 is ANQGSEA. The CDR3 sequence: CSILSDRGGNEQYF. The CDR3 DNA is TGCAGCATCTTATCCGACAGGGGAGGAAACGAGCAGTACTTC.